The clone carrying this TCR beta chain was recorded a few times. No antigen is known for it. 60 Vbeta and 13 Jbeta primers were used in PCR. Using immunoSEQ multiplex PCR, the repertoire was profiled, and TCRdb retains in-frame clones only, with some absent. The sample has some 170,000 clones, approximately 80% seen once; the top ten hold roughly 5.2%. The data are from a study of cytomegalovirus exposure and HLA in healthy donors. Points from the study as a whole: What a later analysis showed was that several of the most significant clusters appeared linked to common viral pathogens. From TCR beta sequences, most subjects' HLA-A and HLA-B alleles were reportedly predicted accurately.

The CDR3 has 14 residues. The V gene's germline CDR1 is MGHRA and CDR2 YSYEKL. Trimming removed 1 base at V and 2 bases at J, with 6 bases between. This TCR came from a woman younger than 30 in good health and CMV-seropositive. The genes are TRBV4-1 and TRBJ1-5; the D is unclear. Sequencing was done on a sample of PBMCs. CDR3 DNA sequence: TGCGCCAGCAGCCAAGTCTCCCGCAATCAGCCCCAGCATTTT. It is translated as CASSQVSRNQPQHF.